This is a list of T cell receptor beta chains from one sample in a study of cytomegalovirus exposure and HLA in healthy donors. Measured with immunoSEQ multiplex PCR; TCRdb has only the in-frame clones, and not every one. The table records about 190,000 clones, about 85% of them present only once. The sequenced sample was PBMCs. These TCRs come from a boy aged 2-15 years in good health and CMV-seronegative. Both conserved end residues are part of each CDR3. The D gene is left open where the match is weak. Only some rows state a clone size, as once, few, many or a class for expanded clones.

>NA|TRBV7-8|TRBJ1-1|NA
CASSLGRNTEAFF
TGTGCCAGCAGCTTAGGCAGGAACACTGAAGCTTTCTTT
>NA|TRBV11-2|TRBJ2-2|NA
CASSLGFGGGELFF
TGTGCCAGCAGCTTAGGGTTCGGGGGCGGGGAGCTGTTTTTT
>NA|TRBV19|TRBJ2-2|NA
CASKVAALSNTGELFF
TGTGCCAGTAAGGTTGCGGCCCTTTCGAACACCGGGGAGCTGTTTTTT
>NA|TRBV28|TRBJ2-5|TRBD2
CASRRGVETQYF
TGTGCCAGCAGGCGGGGGGTAGAGACCCAGTACTTC
>NA|TRBV7-9|TRBJ2-3|TRBD2
CASSSRLAGGKTDTQYF
TGTGCCAGCAGCTCCAGACTAGCGGGAGGGAAGACAGATACGCAGTATTTT
>NA|TRBV9|TRBJ1-1|NA
CASSGRGGAITEAFF
TGTGCCAGCAGCGGAAGGGGGGGGGCGATCACTGAAGCTTTCTTT
>NA|TRBV7-2|TRBJ2-1|TRBD2
CASSSTLTSGGYNEQFF
TGTGCCAGCAGCTCCACGCTGACTAGCGGGGGATACAATGAGCAGTTCTTC
>NA|TRBV5-6|TRBJ2-3|TRBD2
CASSLLGLAGGADTQYF
TGTGCCAGCAGCTTGCTCGGACTAGCGGGGGGGGCAGATACGCAGTATTTT
>NA|TRBV5-4|TRBJ1-1|NA
CASSTRGLDTEAFF
TGTGCCAGCAGCACCCGAGGGCTGGACACTGAAGCTTTCTTT
>once|TRBV11-2|TRBJ1-1|TRBD1
CASTRGDRIENTEAFF
TGTGCCAGCACCCGGGGGGACAGGATCGAGAACACTGAAGCTTTCTTT
>NA|TRBV4-1|TRBJ1-5|NA
CASSQDCPDEGNQPQHF
TGCGCCAGCAGCCAAGATTGCCCAGACGAGGGCAATCAGCCCCAGCATTTT
>NA|TRBV5-4|TRBJ2-5|TRBD2
CASSSYSGGGQETQYF
TGTGCCAGCAGCTCTTACTCCGGGGGGGGCCAAGAGACCCAGTACTTC
>few|TRBV7-3|TRBJ2-1|TRBD2
CASSLARGLAGVNEQFF
TGTGCCAGCAGCCTTGCGAGGGGACTAGCGGGAGTAAATGAGCAGTTCTTC
>NA|TRBV5-4|TRBJ1-2|TRBD1
CASSLVGQGEANYGYTF
TGTGCCAGCAGCTTGGTAGGACAGGGGGAGGCTAACTATGGCTACACCTTC
>NA|TRBV2|TRBJ2-1|TRBD2
CASSYFHLAGGTDEQFF
TGTGCCAGCAGCTATTTCCACCTAGCGGGAGGGACGGATGAGCAGTTCTTC
>NA|TRBV29-1|TRBJ2-5|TRBD1
CSVEWTGQGKVQETQYF
TGCAGCGTAGAGTGGACTGGACAGGGGAAAGTCCAAGAGACCCAGTACTTC
>NA|TRBV7-3|TRBJ2-2|TRBD2
CASSGGGDTGELFF
TGTGCCAGCAGCGGCGGGGGGGACACCGGGGAGCTGTTTTTT
>NA|TRBV7-9|TRBJ2-2|TRBD2
CASSSARTSGGRTGELFF
TGTGCCAGCAGCTCCGCTCGGACTAGCGGGGGCCGTACCGGGGAGCTGTTTTTT
>NA|TRBV28|TRBJ2-4|NA
CASTSTGEGNIQYF
TGTGCCAGCACCTCGACAGGCGAGGGAAACATTCAGTACTTC
>NA|TRBV2|TRBJ1-5|TRBD1
CASSGQEYQPQHF
TGTGCCAGCAGCGGACAGGAGTATCAGCCCCAGCATTTT
>once|TRBV7-9|TRBJ1-1|NA
CASRVPSRDTEAFF
TGTGCCAGCAGAGTTCCTTCCCGGGACACTGAAGCTTTCTTT
>NA|TRBV21-1|TRBJ2-7|NA
CASSRDGGATYEQYF
TGTGCCAGCAGCAGAGATGGCGGGGCTACCTACGAGCAGTACTTC
>NA|TRBV6-5|TRBJ1-1|NA
CASSSLGGTEAFF
TGTGCCAGCAGTTCCCTCGGGGGGACTGAAGCTTTCTTT
>NA|TRBV28|TRBJ2-7|TRBD2
CASSLRREAKLSQYF
TGTGCCAGCAGTTTAAGGCGGGAGGCCAAACTGTCGCAGTACTTC
>NA|TRBV9|TRBJ2-1|NA
CASSVGGSYNEQFF
TGTGCCAGCAGCGTAGGCGGTTCCTACAATGAGCAGTTCTTC
>NA|TRBV28|TRBJ2-1|NA
CASLSGDNEQFF
TGTGCCTCCCTATCAGGGGACAATGAGCAGTTCTTC
>NA|TRBV7-8|TRBJ2-7|TRBD2
CASSPLAGESSYEQYF
TGTGCCAGCAGCCCCCTAGCGGGAGAGAGCTCCTACGAGCAGTACTTC
>few|TRBV6-5|TRBJ1-2|NA
CASSYSPGESVAYTF
TGTGCCAGCAGTTACTCACCAGGGGAGTCCGTTGCCTACACCTTC
>NA|TRBV29-1|TRBJ1-1|NA
CSVGFGQGTEAFF
TGCAGCGTTGGATTTGGTCAGGGGACTGAAGCTTTCTTT
>NA|TRBV27|TRBJ1-6|NA
CASSFQGLNSPLHF
TGTGCCAGCAGTTTCCAGGGGCTAAATTCACCCCTCCACTTT
>NA|TRBV2|TRBJ2-2|TRBD1
CASSVGTAGELFF
TGTGCCAGCAGCGTCGGGACAGCCGGGGAGCTGTTTTTT
>NA|TRBV29-1|TRBJ2-1|TRBD1
CSVENRGSYNEQFF
TGCAGCGTTGAAAACAGGGGGTCCTACAATGAGCAGTTCTTC
>once|TRBV27|TRBJ2-6|NA
CASSLSGAQEVGANVLTF
TGTGCCAGCAGTTTATCGGGGGCTCAGGAGGTGGGGGCCAACGTCCTGACTTTC
>NA|TRBV7-9|TRBJ2-7|TRBD1
CATRQGANEQYF
TGTGCCACCAGACAGGGGGCGAATGAGCAGTACTTC
>NA|TRBV19|TRBJ2-4|NA
CASSISGGARDIQYF
TGTGCCAGTAGTATCTCGGGGGGCGCAAGGGACATTCAGTACTTC
>NA|TRBV30|TRBJ2-5|NA
CAWSDGETQYF
TGTGCCTGGAGTGACGGAGAGACCCAGTACTTC
>NA|TRBV30|TRBJ1-5|NA
CAWSADMGNQPQHF
TGTGCCTGGAGCGCAGATATGGGCAATCAGCCCCAGCATTTT
>NA|TRBV5-1|TRBJ2-3|NA
CASSRVAVSTDTQYF
TGCGCCAGCAGCCGGGTGGCAGTTAGCACAGATACGCAGTATTTT
>once|TRBV5-8|TRBJ1-1|NA
CASTGGGVQRAFF
TGTGCCAGCACCGGGGGGGGAGTACAAAGGGCTTTCTTT
>NA|TRBV16|TRBJ2-7|TRBD2
CASSPLSGSAYEQYF
TGTGCCAGCAGCCCACTTAGCGGGAGTGCCTACGAGCAGTACTTC
>NA|TRBV4-1|TRBJ2-3|TRBD2
CASSPPGLATDTQYF
TGCGCCAGCAGCCCTCCGGGACTAGCAACAGATACGCAGTATTTT